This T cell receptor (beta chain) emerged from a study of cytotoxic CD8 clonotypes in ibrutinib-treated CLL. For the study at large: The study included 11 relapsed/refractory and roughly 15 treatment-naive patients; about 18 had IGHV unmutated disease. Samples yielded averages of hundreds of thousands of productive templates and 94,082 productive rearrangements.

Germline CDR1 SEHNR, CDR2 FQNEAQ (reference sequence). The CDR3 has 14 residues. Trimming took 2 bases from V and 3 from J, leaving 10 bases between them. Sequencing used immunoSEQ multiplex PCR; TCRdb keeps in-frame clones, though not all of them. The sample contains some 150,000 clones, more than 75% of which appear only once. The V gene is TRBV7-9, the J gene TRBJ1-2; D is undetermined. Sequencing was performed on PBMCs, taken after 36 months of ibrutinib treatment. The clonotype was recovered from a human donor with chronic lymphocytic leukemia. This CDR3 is CASSLSSGYYGYTF. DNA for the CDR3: TGTGCCAGCAGCTTAAGTAGCGGATACTATGGCTACACCTTC.